This TCR beta chain was found in a study of blood T cells in healthy people across ages. Germline V gene sequence: CDR1 SNHLY, CDR2 FYNNEI. CDR3 length: 14 amino acids. Study-level results: As age increased, TCR beta diversity per million T cells fell in a roughly linear fashion. Diversity estimates drawn from one million T cells were deemed underestimates.

Points on this clonotype: The antigen is undetermined.

Together with a sample-barcoded 5' primer, a J-beta primer mix was included in a second PCR lasting about 6 to 12 cycles. All cDNA molecules were each tagged by a template-switch adaptor with 12 random nucleotides. TCRdb reanalysed the 5' RACE reads using MiXCR and keeps one entry per CDR3 protein. This table has 1 million to 1.2 million distinct CDR3 sequences, roughly two fifths appearing once. This sequence originates from a man between 18 and 35 years old in good health. The V gene is TRBV2, the J gene TRBJ2-5; 7 positions agree with TRBD2. The J call may be faulty, since TRBJ2-7 better matches the DNA end. Sequencing was carried out using blood. DNA for the CDR3: TGTGCCAGCTTCGAGAGCGGGATCACTTACGAGCAGTACTTC. Translated, it gives CASFESGITYEQYF.